Presented here are 13 T cell receptor beta chains from one specimen sequenced in a study of radiotherapy plus CTLA-4 blockade in lung cancer. Profiling relied on immunoSEQ multiplex PCR, and the TCRdb table lists in-frame clones only, not all of them. The sample carries about 97,000 clones, about four fifths recorded once. The sequences come from peripheral blood, collected from a patient treated with radiotherapy plus ipilimumab. Receptors originate from a human donor with non-small cell lung cancer who had a partial response to radiotherapy plus ipilimumab. Some clones in this sample may be carry-over from other donors' samples.

This clone was counted only a few times. The rearrangement uses TRBV18 and TRBJ2-7; 8 bases line up with TRBD2. Looked up from germline, CDR1 is KGHSH and CDR2 is LQKENI. This CDR3 has 15 amino acids. J was trimmed by 0 bases and V by 6 bases; bases with no gene match: 7. CDR3 loop: CASSPTSAHSYEQYF. The CDR3 nucleotides are TGTGCCAGCTCTCCGACTAGCGCACACTCCTACGAGCAGTACTTC.

This clone turned up a few times. V usage is TRBV7-8 and J usage is TRBJ1-4; D not resolved. Trimming stripped 3 bases from V and 0 bases from J, with 5 bases between. The CDR3 extends over 14 amino acids. Germline lookup yields CDR1 SGHVS and CDR2 FQNEAQ. In DNA form, the CDR3 reads TGTGCCAGCAGCTTGGAGGCAACTAATGAAAAACTGTTTTTT. Amino acid sequence: CASSLEATNEKLFF.

The V and J genes are TRBV11-3 and TRBJ1-1; no firm D call. Germline CDR1 reads SGHNT; CDR2 reads YENEEA. V lost 0 bases and J lost 10, with 6 bases in between. CDR3 length: 11 residues. The CDR3 DNA is TGTGCCAGCAGCTTAGATCAGGCAGCTTTCTTT. This translates into CASSLDQAAFF.

This clone was seen only a few times. V usage is TRBV18 and J usage is TRBJ1-3, with D unclear. The CDR3 loop spans 15 amino acids. Deletions cut 0 bases from V and 4 bases from J, with 10 bases between. Germline values: CDR1 KGHSH, CDR2 LQKENI. The CDR3 coding sequence is TGTGCCAGCTCACCACCGGGCGCGTACGGAAACACCATATATTTT. The encoded protein is CASSPPGAYGNTIYF.

The J gene is TRBJ2-1, the V gene TRBV7-3; tentatively, D is TRBD1 (6 bases). CDR1 is SGHTA, CDR2 FQGTGA, per germline. This CDR3 spans 13 amino acids. With 5 bases removed from V and 4 bases from J, the gap between germline ends came to 9 bases. In nucleotides, the CDR3 is TGTGCCAGCAGCCAGGGGAGTTACAATGAGCAGTTCTTC. Amino acids: CASSQGSYNEQFF.

This clone has just a few counts. This chain links TRBV7-9 with TRBJ2-1, with D possibly matching TRBD2 (5 bases). There are 15 residues in the CDR3. In germline, CDR1 is SEHNR, CDR2 FQNEAQ (reference sequence). V shed 1 base and J shed 6 bases, with 13 bases lying between them. The CDR3 loop is CASSLVGPRGNEQFF. CDR3 coding DNA: TGTGCCAGCAGCTTAGTGGGTCCCCGGGGCAATGAGCAGTTCTTC.

The sample holds a few counts of this clone. The rearrangement uses TRBV7-9 and TRBJ1-1; D not certain. Germline V gene sequence: CDR1 SEHNR, CDR2 FQNEAQ (reference sequence). Between the trimmed V and J ends, which lost 2 bases and 4 bases, there was a span of 8 bases. The CDR3 consists of 13 residues. The CDR3: CASSLLEATEAFF. CDR3 coding DNA: TGTGCCAGCAGCTTACTAGAAGCCACTGAAGCTTTCTTT.

The rearrangement uses TRBV28 and TRBJ2-3; D is uncertain. V shed 6 bases and J shed 0 bases, with 10 bases lying between them. Germline V lookup: CDR1 MDHEN, CDR2 SYDVKM. This CDR3 has 14 amino acids. For the CDR3, the DNA is TGTGCCAGCAGCCCCCGCGTAAGCACAGATACGCAGTATTTT. Amino acid sequence: CASSPRVSTDTQYF.

This sequence joins TRBV6-5 and TRBJ2-5, with a possible D match to TRBD1 (5 bases). The V end was cut by 1 base, the J end by 4 bases, with 13 bases between. CDR3 length equals 15 residues. CDR1 and CDR2 (germline): MNHEY, SVGAGI. The CDR3 nucleotides read TGTGCCAGCAGTTACTTAGGGGCGACGTTAGAGACCCAGTACTTC. Translation: CASSYLGATLETQYF.

This clone came up once. The chain employs TRBV7-2 and TRBJ1-2, with 9 nucleotides matching TRBD1. The germline V gene has CDR1 SGHTA and CDR2 FQGNSA. V lost 5 bases and J lost 6; bases outside the gene matches: 4. This CDR3 is built from 13 residues. This chain's CDR3 is CASSRDREDGYTF. The CDR3 DNA sequence: TGTGCCAGCAGCCGGGACAGGGAGGATGGCTACACCTTC.

This clone was detected a few times. The rearrangement joins TRBV28 to TRBJ2-7, with a possible D match to TRBD2 (5 bases). Trimming took off 5 bases at V and 7 bases at J, with 21 bases between the two ends. CDR3 length equals 15 residues. Germline V gene lookup returns CDR1 MDHEN and CDR2 SYDVKM. The CDR3 sequence is CASSPPGPSRGEQYF. The CDR3 DNA sequence: TGTGCCAGCAGTCCCCCCGGACCGAGTCGGGGAGAGCAGTACTTC.

This clone has a single count. V is TRBV27 and J is TRBJ2-7, with 8 nucleotides matching TRBD1. The CDR3 is 15 residues long. V gave up 5 bases and J gave up 0 bases; unmatched junction bases: 6. The germline gives CDR1 MNHEY, CDR2 SMNVEV (reference sequence). CDR3 residues: CASSRGDRHSYEQYF. CDR3 nucleotides: TGTGCCAGCAGTAGGGGGGACAGGCACTCCTACGAGCAGTACTTC.

V gene TRBV11-2 combines with J gene TRBJ2-7; 12 bases are a match to TRBD2. V was pared by 5 bases and J by 0 bases, with 11 bases of the junction left unmatched. This CDR3 is 18 amino acids long. The V gene's germline CDR1 is SGHAT and CDR2 FQNNGV. CDR3 DNA: TGTGCCAGCAGCGGACCGGGACTAGCGGGTTGGAGCTCCTACGAGCAGTACTTC. It specifies CASSGPGLAGWSSYEQYF.